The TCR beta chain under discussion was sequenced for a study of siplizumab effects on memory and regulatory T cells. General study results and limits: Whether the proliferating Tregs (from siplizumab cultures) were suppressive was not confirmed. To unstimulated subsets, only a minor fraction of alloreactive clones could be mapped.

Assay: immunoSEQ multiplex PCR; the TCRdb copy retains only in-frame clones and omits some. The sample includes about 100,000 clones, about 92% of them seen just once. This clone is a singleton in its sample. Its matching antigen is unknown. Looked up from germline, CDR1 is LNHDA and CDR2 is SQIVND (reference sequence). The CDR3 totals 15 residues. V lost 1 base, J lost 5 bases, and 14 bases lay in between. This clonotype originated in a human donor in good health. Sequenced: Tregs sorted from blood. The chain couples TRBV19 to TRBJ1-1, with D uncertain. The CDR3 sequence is CASSIADDKGTEAFF. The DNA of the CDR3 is TGTGCCAGTAGTATAGCGGACGACAAAGGAACTGAAGCTTTCTTT.